The clone carrying this T cell receptor beta chain was detected only a few times. The data are from a study of blood T cell repertoires in COVID-19. In the study's own analysis: Quantification of nucleated cells was approximated via reference gene primer amplification. Sequenced by immunoSEQ multiplex PCR; TCRdb stores in-frame clones only, minus some. V and J calls and clone size are given by that table; D and trimming were obtained from the DNA. In the table there are more than 200,000 clones, around 80% of which are singletons. The ends were cut back, 3 bases at V and 4 bases at J, with 12 bases in the middle. The CDR3 contains 14 residues. Germline CDR1 reads LNHDA; CDR2 reads SQIVND (reference sequence).

The chain joins TRBV19 to TRBJ1-2; D is ambiguous. The TCR originated in an elderly woman with acute or convalescent COVID-19. Sequenced material: peripheral blood. CDR3 loop: CASSIEEGGYGYTF. DNA of the CDR3: TGTGCCAGTAGTATCGAGGAAGGCGGCTATGGCTACACCTTC.